The entry below describes one T cell receptor (beta chain). The antigen is not known. TCRdb's copy holds only in-frame clones and misses some; the assay was immunoSEQ multiplex PCR. The sample consists of approximately 90,000 clones, around 82% of them appearing once. In germline, CDR1 is LGHDT, CDR2 YNNKEL (reference sequence). The V gene lost 0 bases and the J gene lost 6 bases, with 6 bases spanning the gap. The CDR3 spans 12 residues. This specimen belongs to a study of Ad26.COV2.S vaccination and SARS-CoV-2 variants. Findings and caveats of the study: Whether participants received vaccine or placebo, their non-spike TCR breadth was similar. Individuals receiving vaccine had higher spike-specific TCR breadth than placebo recipients did.

The clonotype originates from a human donor who had recovered from COVID-19. J is TRBJ2-7 and V is TRBV3-1 (or the pseudogene TRBV3-2); D is unresolved. The sample consisted of peripheral blood, taken after recovery from COVID-19. In DNA, the CDR3 is TGTGCCAGCAGCCAAGATATCGGCGAGCAGTACTTC. Its translation: CASSQDIGEQYF.